The clone carrying this T cell receptor beta chain has a count of ten or more. Regions amplified from RNA transcripts were the TCR beta CDR3 regions. Initially, a first-round RT-PCR of the TCR CDR3 employed the HTBI primer set. TCRdb reanalysed the multiplex PCR reads using MiXCR and keeps one entry per CDR3 protein. Among more than 500,000 distinct CDR3 sequences listed, 11% to 15% were seen once. This CDR3 spans 15 amino acids. V was clipped by 5 bases and J by 0 bases, with 11 bases between them. The data derive from a study of T cells in Graves' hyperthyroidism and ophthalmopathy. What was sequenced was blood. The sequence came from a woman aged 40 to 49 with Graves' hyperthyroidism. This sequence joins TRBV12-3 or TRBV12-4 and TRBJ2-1; D is undetermined. This chain's CDR3 is CASSPIGSSYNEQFF. For the CDR3, the DNA is TGTGCCAGCAGTCCTATAGGAAGCTCCTACAATGAGCAGTTCTTC.